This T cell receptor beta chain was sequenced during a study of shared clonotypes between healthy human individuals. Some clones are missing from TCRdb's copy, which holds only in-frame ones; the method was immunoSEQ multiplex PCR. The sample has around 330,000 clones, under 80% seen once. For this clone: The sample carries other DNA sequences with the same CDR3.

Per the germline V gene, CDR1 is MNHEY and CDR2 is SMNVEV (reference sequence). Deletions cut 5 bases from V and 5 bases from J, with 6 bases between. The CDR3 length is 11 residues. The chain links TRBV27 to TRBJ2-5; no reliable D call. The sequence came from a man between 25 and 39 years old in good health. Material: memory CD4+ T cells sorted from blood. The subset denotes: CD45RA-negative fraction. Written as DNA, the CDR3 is TGTGCCAGCAGTCTGGGGGAGACCCAGTACTTC. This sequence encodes CASSLGETQYF.